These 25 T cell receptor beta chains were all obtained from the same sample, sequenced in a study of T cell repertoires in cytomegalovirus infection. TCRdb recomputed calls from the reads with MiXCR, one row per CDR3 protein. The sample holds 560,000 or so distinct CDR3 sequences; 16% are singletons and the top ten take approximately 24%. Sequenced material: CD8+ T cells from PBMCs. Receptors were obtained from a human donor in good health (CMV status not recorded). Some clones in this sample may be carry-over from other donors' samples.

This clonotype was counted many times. The CDR3 DNA reads TGTGCCAGCAGCTTAGCTCTAGCGGGACCCCCTGATGCGCAGTATTTT. Protein: CASSLALAGPPDAQYF. The rearrangement joins TRBV7-9 to TRBJ2-3, with 9 bases aligning to TRBD2. V lost 0 bases to trimming and J lost 10 bases; unmatched junction nucleotides: 11. Germline CDR1 reads SEHNR; CDR2 reads FQNEAQ (reference sequence). There are 16 residues in the CDR3. Combining the CDR3 with reference TRBV7-9 and TRBJ2-3 gives the whole variable domain DTGVSQNPRHKITKRGQNVTFRCDPISEHNRLYWYRQTLGQGPEFLTYFQNEAQLEKSRLLSDRFSAERPKGSFSTLEIQRTEQGDSAMYLCASSLALAGPPDAQYFGPGTRLTVL.

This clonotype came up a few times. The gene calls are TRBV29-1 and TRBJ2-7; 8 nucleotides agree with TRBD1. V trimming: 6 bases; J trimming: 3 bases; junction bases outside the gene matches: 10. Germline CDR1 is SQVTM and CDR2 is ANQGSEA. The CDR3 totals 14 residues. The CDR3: CSVDLGQGYYEQYF. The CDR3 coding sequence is TGCAGCGTAGATCTCGGACAGGGATACTACGAGCAGTACTTC.

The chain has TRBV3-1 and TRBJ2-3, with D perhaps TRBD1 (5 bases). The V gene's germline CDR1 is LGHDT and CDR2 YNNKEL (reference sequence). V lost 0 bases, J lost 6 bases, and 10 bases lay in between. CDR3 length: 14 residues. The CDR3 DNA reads TGTGCCAGCAGCCAAGAAGGGGCCCCTGATACGCAGTATTTT. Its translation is CASSQEGAPDTQYF.

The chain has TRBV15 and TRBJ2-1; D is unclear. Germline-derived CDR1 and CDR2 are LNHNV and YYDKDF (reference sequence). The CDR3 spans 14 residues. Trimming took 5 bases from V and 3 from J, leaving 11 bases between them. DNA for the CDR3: TGTGCCACCAGCGAATTTCGCCGCTACAATGAGCAGTTCTTC. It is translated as CATSEFRRYNEQFF.

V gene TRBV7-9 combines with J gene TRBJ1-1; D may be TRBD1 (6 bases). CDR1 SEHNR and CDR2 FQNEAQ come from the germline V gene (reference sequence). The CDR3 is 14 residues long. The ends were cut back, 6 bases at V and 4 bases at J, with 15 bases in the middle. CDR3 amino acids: CASRGAGVFTEAFF. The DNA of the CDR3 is TGTGCCAGCAGAGGAGCAGGGGTATTCACTGAAGCTTTCTTT.

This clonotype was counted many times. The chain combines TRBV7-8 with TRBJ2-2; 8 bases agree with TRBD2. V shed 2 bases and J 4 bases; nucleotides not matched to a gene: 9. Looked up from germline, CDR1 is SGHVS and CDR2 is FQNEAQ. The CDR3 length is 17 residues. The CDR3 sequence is CASSLLSSGRPTGELFF. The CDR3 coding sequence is TGTGCCAGCAGCTTACTCTCTAGCGGGCGACCCACCGGGGAGCTGTTTTTT.

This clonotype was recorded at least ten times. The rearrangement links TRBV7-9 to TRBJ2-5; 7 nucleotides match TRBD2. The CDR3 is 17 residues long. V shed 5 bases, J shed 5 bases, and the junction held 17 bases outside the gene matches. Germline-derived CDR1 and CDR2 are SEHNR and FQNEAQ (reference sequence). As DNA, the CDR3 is TGTGCCAGCAGCCCCGGCAATAAGCGGGGCCGAGAGGAGACCCAGTACTTC. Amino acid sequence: CASSPGNKRGREETQYF.

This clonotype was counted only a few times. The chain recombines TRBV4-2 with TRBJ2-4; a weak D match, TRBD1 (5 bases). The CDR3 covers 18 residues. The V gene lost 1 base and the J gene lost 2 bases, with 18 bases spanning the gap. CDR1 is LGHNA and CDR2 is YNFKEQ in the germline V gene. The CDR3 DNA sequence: TGTGCCAGCAGCCAAGTGGGGCGCATCGAGGAATCCAAAAACATTCAGTACTTC. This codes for CASSQVGRIEESKNIQYF.

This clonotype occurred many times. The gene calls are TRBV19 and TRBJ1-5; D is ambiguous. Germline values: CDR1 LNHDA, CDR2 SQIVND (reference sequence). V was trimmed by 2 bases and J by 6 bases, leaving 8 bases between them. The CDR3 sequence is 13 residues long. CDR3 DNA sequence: TGTGCCAGTAGTATATTGCGGGTTCAGCCCCAGCATTTT. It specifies CASSILRVQPQHF. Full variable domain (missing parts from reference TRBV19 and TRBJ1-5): DGGITQSPKYLFRKEGQNVTLSCEQNLNHDAMYWYRQDPGQGLRLIYYSQIVNDFQKGDIAEGYSVSREKKESFPLTVTSAQKNPTAFYLCASSILRVQPQHFGDGTRLSIL.

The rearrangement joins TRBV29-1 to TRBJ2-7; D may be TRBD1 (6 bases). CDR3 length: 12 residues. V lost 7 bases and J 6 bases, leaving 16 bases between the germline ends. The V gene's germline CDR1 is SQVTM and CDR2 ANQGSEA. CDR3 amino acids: CSALGRGSEQYF. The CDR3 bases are TGCAGCGCACTAGGTAGGGGGTCCGAGCAGTACTTC.

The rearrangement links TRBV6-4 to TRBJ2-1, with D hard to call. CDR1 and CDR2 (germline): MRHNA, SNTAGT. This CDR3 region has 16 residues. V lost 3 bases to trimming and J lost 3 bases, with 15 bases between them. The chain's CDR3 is CASSERLRTGYNEQFF. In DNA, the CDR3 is TGTGCCAGCAGTGAGCGTCTCCGCACGGGCTACAATGAGCAGTTCTTC.

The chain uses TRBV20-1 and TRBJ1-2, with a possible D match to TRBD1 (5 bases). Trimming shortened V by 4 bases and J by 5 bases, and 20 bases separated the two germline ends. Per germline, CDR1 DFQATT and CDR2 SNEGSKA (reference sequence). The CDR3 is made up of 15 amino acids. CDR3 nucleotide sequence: TGCAGTGCTAAGCCTATTCGGGACCCCAAATATGGCTACACCTTC. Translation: CSAKPIRDPKYGYTF.

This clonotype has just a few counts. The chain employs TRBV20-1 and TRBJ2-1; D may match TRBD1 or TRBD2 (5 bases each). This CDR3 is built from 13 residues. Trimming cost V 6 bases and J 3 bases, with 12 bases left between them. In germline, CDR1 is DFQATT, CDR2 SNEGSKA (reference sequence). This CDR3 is CSADRGRYNEQFF. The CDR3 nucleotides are TGCAGTGCAGACCGGGGCCGCTACAATGAGCAGTTCTTC.

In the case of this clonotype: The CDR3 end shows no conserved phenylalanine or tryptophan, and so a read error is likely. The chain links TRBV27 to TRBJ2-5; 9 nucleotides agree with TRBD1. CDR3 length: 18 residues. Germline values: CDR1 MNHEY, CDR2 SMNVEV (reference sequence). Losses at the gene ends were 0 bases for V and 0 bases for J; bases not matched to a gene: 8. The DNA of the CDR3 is TGTGCCAGCAGTTTATCGAGCCCCGGGACAGGGTACCAAGAGACCCAGTACTTA. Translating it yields CASSLSSPGTGYQETQYL.

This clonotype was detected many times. CDR3 loop: CASSLIRGPPNSPLHF. Written as DNA, the CDR3 is TGTGCCAGCAGCTTGATCCGGGGGCCGCCTAATTCACCCCTCCACTTT. The chain links TRBV5-6 to TRBJ1-6; TRBD1 might be the D (6 bases). The V end was cut by 1 base, the J end by 6 bases, with 14 bases between. This CDR3 spans 16 amino acids. Germline CDR1 and CDR2: SGHDT and YYEEEE.

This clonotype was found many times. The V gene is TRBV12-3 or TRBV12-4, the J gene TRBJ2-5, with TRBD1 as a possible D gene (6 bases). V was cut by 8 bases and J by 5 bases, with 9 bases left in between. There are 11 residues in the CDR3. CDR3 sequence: CASLRGETQYF. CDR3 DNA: TGTGCCAGCCTTAGGGGGGAGACCCAGTACTTC.

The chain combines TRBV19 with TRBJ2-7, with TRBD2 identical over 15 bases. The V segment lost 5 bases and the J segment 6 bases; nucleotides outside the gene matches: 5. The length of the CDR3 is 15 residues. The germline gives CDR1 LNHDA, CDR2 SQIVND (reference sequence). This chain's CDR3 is CASSWTSGRAREQYF. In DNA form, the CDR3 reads TGTGCCAGTAGTTGGACTAGCGGGAGGGCCCGCGAGCAGTACTTC.

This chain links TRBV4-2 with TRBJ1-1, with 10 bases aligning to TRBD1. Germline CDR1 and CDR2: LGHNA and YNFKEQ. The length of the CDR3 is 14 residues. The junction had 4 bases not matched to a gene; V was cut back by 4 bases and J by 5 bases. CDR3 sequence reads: CASSLGQGETEAFF. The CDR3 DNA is TGTGCCAGCAGCCTTGGACAGGGGGAGACTGAAGCTTTCTTT.

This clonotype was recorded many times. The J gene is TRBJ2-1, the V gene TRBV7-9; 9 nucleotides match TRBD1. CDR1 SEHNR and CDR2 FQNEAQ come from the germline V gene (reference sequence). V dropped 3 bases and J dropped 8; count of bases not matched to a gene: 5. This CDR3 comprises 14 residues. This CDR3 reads CASSFTGGSDEQFF. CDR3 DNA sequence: TGTGCCAGCAGCTTTACAGGGGGCTCCGATGAGCAGTTCTTC.

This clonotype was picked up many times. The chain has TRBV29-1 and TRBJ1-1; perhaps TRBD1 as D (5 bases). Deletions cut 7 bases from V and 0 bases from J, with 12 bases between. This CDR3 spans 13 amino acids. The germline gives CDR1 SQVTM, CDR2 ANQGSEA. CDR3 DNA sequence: TGCAGCGCCGGCGAGGACATGAACACTGAAGCTTTCTTT. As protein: CSAGEDMNTEAFF.

DNA for the CDR3: TGCGCCAGCAGCCAAGATGAGTTAGCCAAAAACATTCAGTACTTC. The encoded protein is CASSQDELAKNIQYF. This chain uses TRBV4-1 with TRBJ2-4, with no clear D. CDR1 is MGHRA, CDR2 YSYEKL, per germline. The CDR3 length is 15 residues. Between the trimmed V and J ends, which lost 0 bases and 0 bases, there was a span of 6 bases.

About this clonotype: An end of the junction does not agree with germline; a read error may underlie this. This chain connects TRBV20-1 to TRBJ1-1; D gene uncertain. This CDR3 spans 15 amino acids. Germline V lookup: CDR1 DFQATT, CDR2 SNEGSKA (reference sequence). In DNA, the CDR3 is TGCAGTGCTAGGGCAGCCAGGTTGGCGAACTCTGAAGCTTTCTTT. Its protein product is CSARAARLANSEAFF.

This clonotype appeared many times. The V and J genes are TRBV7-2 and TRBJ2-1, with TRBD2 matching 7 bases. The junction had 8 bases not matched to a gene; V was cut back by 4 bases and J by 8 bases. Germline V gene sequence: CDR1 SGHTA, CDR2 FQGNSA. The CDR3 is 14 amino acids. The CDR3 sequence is CASSWGGGGYEQFF. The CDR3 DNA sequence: TGTGCCAGCAGCTGGGGCGGGGGTGGGTATGAGCAGTTCTTC.

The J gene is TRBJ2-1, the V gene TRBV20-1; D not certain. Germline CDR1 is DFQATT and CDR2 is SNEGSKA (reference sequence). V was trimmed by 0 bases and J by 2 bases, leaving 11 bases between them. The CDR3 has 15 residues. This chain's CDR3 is CSARDLGGPYNEQFF. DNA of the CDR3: TGCAGTGCTAGAGATTTGGGCGGTCCCTACAATGAGCAGTTCTTC.

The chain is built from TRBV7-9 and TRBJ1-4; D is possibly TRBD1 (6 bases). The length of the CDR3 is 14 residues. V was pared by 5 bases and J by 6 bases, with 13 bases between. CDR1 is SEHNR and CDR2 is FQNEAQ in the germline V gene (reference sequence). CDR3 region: CASSPPTGDEKLFF. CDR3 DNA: TGTGCCAGCAGCCCGCCGACAGGAGATGAAAAACTGTTTTTT.